This TCR beta chain was found in a study of T cells in localized non-small cell lung cancer. The data were produced by immunoSEQ multiplex PCR, yet TCRdb's version contains in-frame clones alone and is incomplete. The data show tens of thousands of clones, more than 70% seen once. This CDR3 contains 13 residues. CDR1 and CDR2 from the germline V gene are SEHNR and FQNEAQ (reference sequence). V was clipped by 3 bases and J by 8 bases, with 8 bases between them. Here the sequenced sample was peripheral blood, taken before any cancer treatment. The TCR sequence derives from a woman aged 35-75 years with stage I squamous cell lung carcinoma. This sequence joins TRBV7-9 and TRBJ1-6; TRBD1 might be the D (5 bases). In DNA, the CDR3 is TGTGCCAGCAGCTTGGGGCCCGATTCACCCCTCCACTTT. As protein: CASSLGPDSPLHF.